This T cell receptor (beta chain) was profiled in a study of Graves' ophthalmopathy and Graves' hyperthyroidism. Findings and limits, study-wide: For predicting ophthalmopathy progression, the model had approximately 70% sensitivity and under 85% specificity.

Uncontrolled infections, pregnancy, lactation or other autoimmune diseases led to patient exclusion. Patients were diagnosed from clinical symptoms, serum thyroxine, TRAb, thyroid ultrasound and orbital computed tomography. CDR3 regions of TCR beta were amplified from RNA transcripts. First-round RT-PCR with HTBI primers preceded a second-round multiplex PCR. One entry per CDR3 protein, called by TCRdb with MiXCR from the multiplex PCR reads. The table includes hundreds of thousands of distinct CDR3 sequences, 35% to 50% detected once. This clonotype was recorded many times. Its antigen is still unknown. The sequenced material came from peripheral blood. The clonotype comes from an adult man with Graves' ophthalmopathy.

CDR3 sequence: CASSLGSLGTGAFF. The CDR3 coding sequence is TGTGCCAGCAGCTTAGGCTCGCTGGGGACGGGAGCTTTCTTT. V usage is TRBV7-9 and J usage is TRBJ1-1, with D maybe TRBD1 (5 bases). Germline CDR1 and CDR2: SEHNR and FQNEAQ (reference sequence). This CDR3 comprises 14 residues. V was pared by 1 base and J by 10 bases, with 16 bases between.